This is a list of T cell receptor beta chains from one sample in a study of tumor-infiltrating lymphocytes in primary liver carcinoma. TCRdb reanalysed the multiplex PCR reads using MiXCR and keeps one entry per CDR3 protein. The profile shows hundreds of thousands of distinct CDR3 sequences, about 50% of them singletons. The sample comprised peripheral blood. These receptors all stem from a woman aged 25 to 39 with primary liver carcinoma and hepatitis B virus infection. CDR3s include the opening cysteine and the closing phenylalanine or tryptophan. A D gene is named only where the DNA matches it firmly. Not all rows give a size; the values are once, few, many and, for expanded clones, a class.

NA	TRBV7-9	few	TRBJ2-3	CASSSWKWEGQINTDTQYF	TGTGCCAGCAGCTCCTGGAAATGGGAGGGACAGATCAATACAGATACGCAGTATTTT
TRBD2	TRBV11-2	NA	TRBJ2-1	CAISYFSGKDEQFF	TGTGCCATCAGTTACTTTAGCGGGAAGGATGAGCAATTCTTC
NA	TRBV30	few	TRBJ2-1	CAWIRGKGYNEQFF	TGTGCCTGGATAAGGGGTAAGGGCTACAATGAGCAGTTCTTC
NA	TRBV11-2	NA	TRBJ2-2	CATSLVWRELFF	TGTGCCACCAGCTTAGTATGGCGGGAGCTGTTTTTT
NA	TRBV19	NA	TRBJ2-1	CASSIDVREQFF	TGTGCCAGTAGTATAGACGTCCGTGAGCAGTTCTTC
TRBD2	TRBV6-2/TRBV6-3	few	TRBJ2-1	CASSYSLNKRENYNEQFF	TGTGCCAGCAGTTACTCACTTAATAAGCGGGAGAACTACAATGAGCAGTTCTTC
NA	TRBV5-6	NA	TRBJ1-5	CASGLGDQPQHF	TGTGCCAGCGGCTTAGGGGATCAGCCCCAGCATTTT
NA	TRBV11-2	NA	TRBJ1-5	CASSLGGLDNQPQHF	TGTGCCAGCAGCTTGGGGGGGTTAGACAATCAGCCCCAGCATTTC
NA	TRBV5-6	NA	TRBJ1-1	CASSFSGFRAEAFF	TGTGCCAGCAGCTTTTCTGGGTTTAGGGCTGAAGCTTTCTTT
NA	TRBV5-4	NA	TRBJ2-3	CASQPSDRTDTQYF	TGTGCCAGCCAACCTAGCGATCGCACAGATACGCAGTATTTT
NA	TRBV7-9	few	TRBJ2-3	CASSSGLAAQDTQYF	TGTGCCAGCAGCTCGGGGTTGGCGGCCCAGGATACGCAGTATTTT
TRBD2	TRBV6-2/TRBV6-3	NA	TRBJ2-7	CASSVASGNYEQYF	TGTGCCAGCAGTGTCGCTAGCGGGAACTACGAGCAGTACTTC
TRBD2	TRBV7-9	NA	TRBJ2-1	CASSHLAENYNEQFF	TGTGCCAGCAGCCATCTAGCGGAGAACTACAATGAGCAGTTCTTC
NA	TRBV5-8	few	TRBJ1-5	CASNRYSNQPQHF	TGTGCCAGCAACAGGTATAGCAATCAGCCCCAGCATTTT
TRBD2	TRBV6-1	many	TRBJ2-7	CASSLGLAGKQYF	TGTGCCAGCAGTCTGGGACTAGCGGGAAAGCAGTACTTC
TRBD1	TRBV4-1	few	TRBJ2-1	CASTASIMTGVGEQFF	TGCGCCAGCACCGCCTCTATCATGACAGGGGTAGGTGAGCAGTTCTTC
NA	TRBV14	few	TRBJ1-6	CASSQDGRNSPLHF	TGTGCCAGCAGCCAAGACGGCCGTAATTCACCCCTCCACTTT
TRBD1	TRBV12-3/TRBV12-4	NA	TRBJ1-3	CASNLGQLSGNTIYF	TGTGCAAGCAACCTGGGACAGCTCTCTGGAAACACCATATATTTT
NA	TRBV28	NA	TRBJ1-5	CASTVHNNQPQHF	TGTGCCAGCACCGTACATAACAATCAGCCCCAGCATTTT
TRBD1	TRBV29-1	many	TRBJ2-7	CSVGWTGSYYEQYF	TGCAGCGTTGGTTGGACAGGGAGTTACTACGAGCAGTACTTC
NA	TRBV5-5	NA	TRBJ2-7	CASSLEANLYEQYF	TGTGCCAGCAGCTTGGAGGCGAATCTCTACGAGCAGTACTTC
TRBD2	TRBV6-6	many	TRBJ2-4	CASSYTGTSVNSLAKNIQYF	TGTGCCAGCAGCTACACCGGGACTAGCGTTAACTCGCTAGCCAAAAACATTCAGTACTTC
TRBD1	TRBV28	NA	TRBJ1-5	CASRPTGDQPQHF	TGTGCCAGCAGGCCTACAGGGGATCAGCCCCAGCATTTT
NA	TRBV2	NA	TRBJ2-7	CASGRSLYEQYF	TGTGCCAGCGGGAGATCCCTCTACGAGCAGTACTTC
NA	TRBV29-1	once	TRBJ2-1	CGVEDRDEQFF	TGCGGCGTGGAAGATAGGGACGAGCAGTTCTTC
TRBD2	TRBV11-3	NA	TRBJ2-1	CASSRIAGGRFF	TGTGCCAGCAGCCGTATAGCGGGTGGGCGGTTCTTC
NA	TRBV11-1	NA	TRBJ1-1	CVSSLRGALF	TGTGTCAGCAGCTTGAGGGGAGCTCTCTTT
NA	TRBV7-9	few	TRBJ2-3	CASSTDYWAQYF	TGTGCCAGCAGCACGGACTACTGGGCGCAGTATTTT
NA	TRBV29-1	NA	TRBJ2-3	CSVATRLRDTQYF	TGCAGCGTTGCTACCCGTCTCAGAGATACGCAGTATTTT
TRBD2	TRBV5-4	NA	TRBJ2-1	CASSHPPTSGRYNEQFF	TGTGCCAGCAGTCATCCACCAACTAGCGGACGCTACAATGAGCAGTTCTTC
NA	TRBV4-1	NA	TRBJ1-5	CASSQDLIWSNQPQHF	TGCGCCAGCAGCCAAGACTTAATATGGAGCAATCAGCCCCAGCATTTT
NA	TRBV10-2	few	TRBJ1-4	CASRAWTATNEKLFF	TGCGCCAGCAGGGCCTGGACAGCAACTAATGAAAAACTGTTTTTT
NA	TRBV6-2/TRBV6-3	NA	TRBJ2-7	CASSRGHARAYEQYF	TGTGCCAGCAGTCGGGGCCATGCCCGGGCCTACGAGCAGTACTTC
TRBD2	TRBV6-2/TRBV6-3	NA	TRBJ2-7	CASKEGLAGVEQYF	TGTGCCAGCAAAGAAGGACTAGCGGGAGTCGAGCAGTACTTC
NA	TRBV11-2	NA	TRBJ2-1	CASSFGGQEQFF	TGTGCCAGTAGCTTCGGGGGGCAAGAGCAGTTCTTC
NA	TRBV6-6	NA	TRBJ2-5	CAGTPSLQETQYF	TGTGCCGGCACCCCATCCCTTCAAGAGACCCAGTACTTC
NA	TRBV12-3/TRBV12-4	many	TRBJ2-4	CASRQGDKNIQYF	TGTGCCAGCAGGCAGGGTGACAAAAACATTCAGTACTTC
NA	TRBV12-3/TRBV12-4	NA	TRBJ1-5	CASSLGPRIYSNQPQHF	TGTGCCAGCAGTCTGGGACCACGAATTTATAGCAATCAGCCCCAGCATTTT
NA	TRBV7-9	NA	TRBJ1-2	CASSPGGGHYGYTF	TGTGCCAGCAGCCCCGGGGGGGGACACTATGGCTACACCTTC
NA	TRBV11-2	NA	TRBJ2-7	CASRSTGISYGSSYEQYF	TGTGCCAGCAGATCTACCGGAATTAGTTATGGTTCCTCCTACGAGCAGTACTTC
TRBD2	TRBV6-5	NA	TRBJ2-1	CVSSRPGTSGRALEQFF	TGTGTCAGCAGCCGTCCCGGGACTAGCGGGAGGGCCCTTGAGCAGTTCTTC
NA	TRBV29-1	few	TRBJ2-7	CSVVGSKGPRTYEQYF	TGCAGCGTTGTAGGGTCGAAGGGCCCACGGACCTACGAGCAGTACTTC
TRBD1	TRBV4-1	NA	TRBJ2-7	CASSQEGDRGISEQYF	TGTGCCAGCAGCCAAGAGGGAGACAGGGGAATCAGCGAGCAGTACTTC
TRBD2	TRBV6-2/TRBV6-3	NA	TRBJ2-7	CASSTRGRAGKGDQCF	TGTGCCAGCAGTACCCGAGGACGAGCGGGGAAAGGGGACCAGTGCTTC
TRBD2	TRBV29-1	many	TRBJ2-3	CSVGPLLAEQQYF	TGCAGCGTCGGCCCCCTCCTAGCGGAGCAGCAGTATTTT
NA	TRBV11-2	once	TRBJ2-1	CASSLVTGRTLQFF	TGTGCCAGCAGCTTAGTGACTGGCAGGACACTCCAGTTCTTC
TRBD1	TRBV12-3/TRBV12-4	few	TRBJ2-6	CASTTFRGPGANVLTF	TGTGCCAGCACCACTTTCAGGGGGCCCGGGGCCAACGTCCTGACTTTC
NA	TRBV11-2	NA	TRBJ1-1	CASSLVAGASTEASF	TGTGCCAGCAGCTTAGTTGCTGGGGCAAGCACTGAAGCTTCCTTT